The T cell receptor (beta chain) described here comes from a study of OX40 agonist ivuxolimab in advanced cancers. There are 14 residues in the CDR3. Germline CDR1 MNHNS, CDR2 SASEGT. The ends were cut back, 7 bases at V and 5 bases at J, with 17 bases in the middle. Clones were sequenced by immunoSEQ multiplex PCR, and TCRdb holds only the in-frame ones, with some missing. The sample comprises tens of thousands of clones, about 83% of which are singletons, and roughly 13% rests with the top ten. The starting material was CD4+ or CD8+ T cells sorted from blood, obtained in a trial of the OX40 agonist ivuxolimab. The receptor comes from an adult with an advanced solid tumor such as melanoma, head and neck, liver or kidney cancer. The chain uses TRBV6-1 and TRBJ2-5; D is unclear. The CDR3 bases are TGTGCCAGCATAGAAGGGCCCCTTCGGGAGACCCAGTACTTC. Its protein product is CASIEGPLRETQYF.